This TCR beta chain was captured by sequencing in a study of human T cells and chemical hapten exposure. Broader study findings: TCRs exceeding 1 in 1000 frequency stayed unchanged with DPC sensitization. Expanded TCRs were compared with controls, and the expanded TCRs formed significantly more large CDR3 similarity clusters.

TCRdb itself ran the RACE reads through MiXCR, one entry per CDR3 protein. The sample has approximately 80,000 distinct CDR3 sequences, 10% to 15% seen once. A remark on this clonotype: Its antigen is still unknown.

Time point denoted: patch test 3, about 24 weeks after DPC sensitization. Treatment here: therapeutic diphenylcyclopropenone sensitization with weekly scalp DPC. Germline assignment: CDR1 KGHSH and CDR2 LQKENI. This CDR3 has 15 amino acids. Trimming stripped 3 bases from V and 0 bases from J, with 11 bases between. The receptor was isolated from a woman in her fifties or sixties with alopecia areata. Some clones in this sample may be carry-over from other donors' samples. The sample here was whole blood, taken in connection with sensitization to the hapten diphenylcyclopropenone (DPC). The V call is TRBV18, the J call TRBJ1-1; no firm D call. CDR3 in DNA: TGTGCCAGCTCACCTATCAACAGCATGAACACTGAAGCTTTCTTT. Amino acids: CASSPINSMNTEAFF. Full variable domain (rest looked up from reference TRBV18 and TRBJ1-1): NAGVMQNPRHLVRRRGQEARLRCSPMKGHSHVYWYRQLPEEGLKFMVYLQKENIIDESGMPKERFSAEFPKEGPSILRIQQVVRGDSAAYFCASSPINSMNTEAFFGQGTRLTVV.